This TCR beta chain was identified in a study of shared clonotypes between healthy human individuals. At the level of the study: The people who gave samples were a couple of women and a few men aged 18 to 49. Per donor, CD8 memory used one plate, CD8 naive used two, CD4 memory used three and CD4 naive used three.

Study-wide findings and caveats: Non-shared clonotypes had lower generation probabilities than clonotypes shared by all four sorted-subset donors. Generally, estimated richness proved larger in naive subsets than it did in memory subsets.

The assay was immunoSEQ multiplex PCR, and TCRdb's table has in-frame clones only and misses some. This table has roughly 1 million clones, around three quarters appearing once. This clone was picked up one time. Its antigen remains unidentified. Trimming cost V 1 base and J 4 bases; bases outside gene matches: 9. Germline V CDR1 and CDR2: LNHNV, YYDKDF (reference sequence). The CDR3 totals 16 residues. The chain is built from TRBV15 and TRBJ2-5, with 7 positions matching TRBD1. This clonotype was sampled from a man aged 18 to 29 in good health. Some clones in this sample may be carry-over from other donors' samples. The sample was memory CD4+ T cells from PBMCs. Described subset: CD45RA-negative fraction. CDR3 residues: CATSRGATGLGETQYF. As DNA, the CDR3 is TGTGCCACCAGCAGAGGGGCGACAGGGCTTGGAGAGACCCAGTACTTC.